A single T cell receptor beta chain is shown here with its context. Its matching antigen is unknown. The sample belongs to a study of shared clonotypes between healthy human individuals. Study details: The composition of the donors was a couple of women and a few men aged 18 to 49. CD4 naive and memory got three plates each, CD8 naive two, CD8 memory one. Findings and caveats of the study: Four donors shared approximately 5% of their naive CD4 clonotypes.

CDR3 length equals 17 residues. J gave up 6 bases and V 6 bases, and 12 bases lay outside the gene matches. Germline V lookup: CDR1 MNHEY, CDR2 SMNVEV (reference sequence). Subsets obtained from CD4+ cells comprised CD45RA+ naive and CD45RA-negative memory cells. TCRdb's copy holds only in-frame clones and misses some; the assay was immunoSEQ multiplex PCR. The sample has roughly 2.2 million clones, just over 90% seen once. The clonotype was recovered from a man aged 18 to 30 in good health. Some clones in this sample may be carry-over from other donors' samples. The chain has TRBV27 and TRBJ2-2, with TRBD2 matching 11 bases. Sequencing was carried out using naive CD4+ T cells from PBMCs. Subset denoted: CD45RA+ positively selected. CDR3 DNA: TGTGCCAGCAGGATTACTAGCGGGAGTCTTTTATCCGGGGAGCTGTTTTTT. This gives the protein CASRITSGSLLSGELFF.